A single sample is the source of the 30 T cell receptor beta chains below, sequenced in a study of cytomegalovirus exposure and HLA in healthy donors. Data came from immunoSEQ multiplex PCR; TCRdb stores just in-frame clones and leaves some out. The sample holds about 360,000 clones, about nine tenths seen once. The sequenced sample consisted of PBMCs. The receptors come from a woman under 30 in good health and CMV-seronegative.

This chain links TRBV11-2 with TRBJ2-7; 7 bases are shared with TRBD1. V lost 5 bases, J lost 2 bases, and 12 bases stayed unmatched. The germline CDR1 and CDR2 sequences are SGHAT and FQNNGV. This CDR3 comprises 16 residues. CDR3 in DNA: TGTGCCAGCAGCCCTTATACGGGACAGCTCACCTACGAGCAGTACTTC. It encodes CASSPYTGQLTYEQYF.

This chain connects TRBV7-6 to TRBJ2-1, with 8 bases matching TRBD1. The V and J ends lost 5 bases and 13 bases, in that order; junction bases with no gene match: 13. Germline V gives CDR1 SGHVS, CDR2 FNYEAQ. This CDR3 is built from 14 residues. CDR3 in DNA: TGTGCCAGCAGCCTCGAAAGCCGGACAGGGAATCAGTTCTTC. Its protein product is CASSLESRTGNQFF. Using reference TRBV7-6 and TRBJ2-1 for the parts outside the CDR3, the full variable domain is GAGVSQSPRYKVTKRGQDVALRCDPISGHVSLYWYRQALGQGPEFLTYFNYEAQQDKSGLPNDRFSAERPEGSISTLTIQRTEQRDSAMYRCASSLESRTGNQFFGPGTRLTVL.

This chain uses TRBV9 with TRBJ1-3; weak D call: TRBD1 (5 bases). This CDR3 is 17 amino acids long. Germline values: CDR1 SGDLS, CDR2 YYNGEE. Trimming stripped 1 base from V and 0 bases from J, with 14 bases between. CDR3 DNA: TGTGCCAGCAGCGTAATGGGAGGGGTAAGCTCTGGAAACACCATATATTTT. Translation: CASSVMGGVSSGNTIYF.

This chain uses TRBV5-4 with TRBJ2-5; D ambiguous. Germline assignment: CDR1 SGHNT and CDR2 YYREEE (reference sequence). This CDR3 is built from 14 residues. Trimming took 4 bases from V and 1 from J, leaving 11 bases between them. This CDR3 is CASSLGGPQETQYF. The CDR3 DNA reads TGTGCCAGCAGCCTGGGCGGTCCCCAAGAGACCCAGTACTTC.

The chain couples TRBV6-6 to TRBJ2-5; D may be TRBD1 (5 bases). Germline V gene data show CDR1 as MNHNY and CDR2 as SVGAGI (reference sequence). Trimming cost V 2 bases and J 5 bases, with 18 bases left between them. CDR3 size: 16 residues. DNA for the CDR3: TGTGCCAGCAGTTACACCCGCAGGGTAGTGGAGGAGACCCAGTACTTC. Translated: CASSYTRRVVEETQYF.

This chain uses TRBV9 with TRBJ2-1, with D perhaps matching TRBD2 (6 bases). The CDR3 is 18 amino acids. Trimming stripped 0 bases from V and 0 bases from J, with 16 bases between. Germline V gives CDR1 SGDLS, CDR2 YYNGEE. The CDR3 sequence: CASSVGSGRHSSYNEQFF. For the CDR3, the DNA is TGTGCCAGCAGCGTAGGGAGTGGGAGGCATAGCTCCTACAATGAGCAGTTCTTC.

CDR3: CASSPPGQGQPQHF. The CDR3 DNA reads TGTGCCAGCTCACCACCGGGGCAGGGGCAGCCCCAGCATTTT. The chain couples TRBV18 to TRBJ1-5; D is perhaps TRBD1 (6 bases). Germline lookup yields CDR1 KGHSH and CDR2 LQKENI. V was trimmed by 0 bases and J by 7 bases, leaving 10 bases between them. The CDR3 spans 14 residues.

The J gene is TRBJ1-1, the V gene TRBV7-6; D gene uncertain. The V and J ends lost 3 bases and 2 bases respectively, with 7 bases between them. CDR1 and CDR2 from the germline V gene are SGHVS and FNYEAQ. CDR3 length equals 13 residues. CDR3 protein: CASSFGGNTEAFF. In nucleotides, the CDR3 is TGTGCCAGCAGCTTTGGCGGTAACACTGAAGCTTTCTTT.

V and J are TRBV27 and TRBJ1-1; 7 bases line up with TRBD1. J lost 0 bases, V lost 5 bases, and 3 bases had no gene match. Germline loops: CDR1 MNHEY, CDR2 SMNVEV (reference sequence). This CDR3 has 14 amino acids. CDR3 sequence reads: CASSLTGLNTEAFF. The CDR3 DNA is TGTGCCAGCAGTCTGACAGGGTTGAACACTGAAGCTTTCTTT.

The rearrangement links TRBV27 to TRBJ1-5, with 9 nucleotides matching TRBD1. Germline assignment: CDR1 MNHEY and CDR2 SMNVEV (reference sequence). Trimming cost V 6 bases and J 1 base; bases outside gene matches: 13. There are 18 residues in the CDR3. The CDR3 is CASRESGTGTASNQPQHF. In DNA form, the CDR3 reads TGTGCCAGCAGGGAATCCGGGACAGGGACGGCAAGCAATCAGCCCCAGCATTTT.

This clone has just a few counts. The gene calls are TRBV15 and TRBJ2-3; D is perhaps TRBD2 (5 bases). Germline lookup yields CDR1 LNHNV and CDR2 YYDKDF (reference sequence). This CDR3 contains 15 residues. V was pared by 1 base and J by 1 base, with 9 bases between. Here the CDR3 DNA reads TGTGCCACCAGCAGAGTTGCGGAGGGCACAGATACGCAGTATTTT. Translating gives CATSRVAEGTDTQYF.

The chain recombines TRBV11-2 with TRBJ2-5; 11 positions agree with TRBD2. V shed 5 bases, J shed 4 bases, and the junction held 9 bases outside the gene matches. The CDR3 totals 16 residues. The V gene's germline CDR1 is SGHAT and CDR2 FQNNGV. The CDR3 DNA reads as TGTGCCAGCAGCCAAACCGAAACTAGCGGGAGAGAGACCCAGTACTTC. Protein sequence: CASSQTETSGRETQYF.

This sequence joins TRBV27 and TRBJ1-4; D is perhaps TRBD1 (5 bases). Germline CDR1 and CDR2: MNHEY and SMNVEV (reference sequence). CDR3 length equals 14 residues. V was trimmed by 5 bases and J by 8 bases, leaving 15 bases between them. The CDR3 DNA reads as TGTGCCAGCAGTCTAGGGGTTTTCGGCGAAAAACTGTTTTTT. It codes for CASSLGVFGEKLFF.

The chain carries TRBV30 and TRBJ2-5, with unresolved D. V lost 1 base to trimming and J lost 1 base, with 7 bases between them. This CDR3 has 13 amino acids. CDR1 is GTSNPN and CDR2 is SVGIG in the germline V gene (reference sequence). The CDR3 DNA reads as TGTGCCTGGAGTGGTGTGGCCCAAGAGACCCAGTACTTC. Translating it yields CAWSGVAQETQYF.

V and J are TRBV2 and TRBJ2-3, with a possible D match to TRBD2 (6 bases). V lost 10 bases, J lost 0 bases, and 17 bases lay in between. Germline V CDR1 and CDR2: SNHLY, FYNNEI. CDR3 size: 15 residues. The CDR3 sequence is CAKGTTGTSTDTQYF. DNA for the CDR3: TGTGCCAAAGGAACGACGGGGACTAGCACAGATACGCAGTATTTT.

Written as DNA, the CDR3 is TGTGCCAGCAGTTTATCCCCACCGCAGGGCACTGAAGCTTTCTTT. It codes for CASSLSPPQGTEAFF. The V and J genes are TRBV28 and TRBJ1-1; possible D gene TRBD1, 5 bases. V lost 1 base and J 4 bases, leaving 13 bases between the germline ends. The germline gives CDR1 MDHEN, CDR2 SYDVKM. The CDR3 spans 15 residues.

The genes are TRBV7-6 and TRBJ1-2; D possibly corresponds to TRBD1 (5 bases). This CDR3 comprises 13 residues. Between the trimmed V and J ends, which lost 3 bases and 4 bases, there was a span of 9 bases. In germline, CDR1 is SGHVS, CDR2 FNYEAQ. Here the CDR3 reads CASSFDSLYGYTF. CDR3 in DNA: TGTGCCAGCAGCTTTGACAGCCTCTATGGCTACACCTTC.

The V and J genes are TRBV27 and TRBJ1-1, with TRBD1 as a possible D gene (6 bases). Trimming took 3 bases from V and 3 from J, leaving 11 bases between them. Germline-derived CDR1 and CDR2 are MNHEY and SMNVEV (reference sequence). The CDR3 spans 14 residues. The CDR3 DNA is TGTGCCAGCAGTTTTGGAGGACAGTACACTGAAGCTTTCTTT. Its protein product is CASSFGGQYTEAFF.

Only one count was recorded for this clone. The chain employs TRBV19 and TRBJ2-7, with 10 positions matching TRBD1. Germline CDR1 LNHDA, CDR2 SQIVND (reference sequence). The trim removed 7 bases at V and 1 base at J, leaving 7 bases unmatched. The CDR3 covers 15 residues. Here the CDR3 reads CASTQTGGGSYEQYF. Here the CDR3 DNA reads TGTGCCAGTACCCAGACAGGGGGCGGGTCCTACGAGCAGTACTTC.

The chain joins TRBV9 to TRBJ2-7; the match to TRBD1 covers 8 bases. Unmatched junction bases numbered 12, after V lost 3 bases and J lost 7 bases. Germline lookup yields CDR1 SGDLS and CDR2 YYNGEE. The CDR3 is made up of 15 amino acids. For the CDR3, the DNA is TGTGCCAGCAGCGGGCTGGGGACAGGTACGGGAGAGCAGTACTTC. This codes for CASSGLGTGTGEQYF.

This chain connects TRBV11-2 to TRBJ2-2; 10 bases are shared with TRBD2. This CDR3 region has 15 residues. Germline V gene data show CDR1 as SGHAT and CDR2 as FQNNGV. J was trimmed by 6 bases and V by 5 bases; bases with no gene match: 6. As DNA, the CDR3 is TGTGCCAGCAGCCTTCTAGCGGGAGACGCCGGGGAGCTGTTTTTT. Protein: CASSLLAGDAGELFF.

CDR3 sequence: CASSLDWAGGYGYTF. The CDR3 bases are TGTGCCAGCAGCTTAGATTGGGCAGGGGGTTATGGCTACACCTTC. This chain uses TRBV11-2 with TRBJ1-2; 7 nucleotides align to TRBD1. CDR1 SGHAT and CDR2 FQNNGV come from the germline V gene. This CDR3 is built from 15 residues. Germline trimming cut 0 bases from V and 5 bases from J; bases unmatched to any gene: 6.

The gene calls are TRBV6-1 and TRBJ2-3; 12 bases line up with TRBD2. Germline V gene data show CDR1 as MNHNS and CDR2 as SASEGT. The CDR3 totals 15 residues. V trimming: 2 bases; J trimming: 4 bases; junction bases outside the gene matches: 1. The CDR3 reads CASSELAGGPDTQYF. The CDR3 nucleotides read TGTGCCAGCAGTGAACTAGCGGGGGGGCCAGATACGCAGTATTTT.

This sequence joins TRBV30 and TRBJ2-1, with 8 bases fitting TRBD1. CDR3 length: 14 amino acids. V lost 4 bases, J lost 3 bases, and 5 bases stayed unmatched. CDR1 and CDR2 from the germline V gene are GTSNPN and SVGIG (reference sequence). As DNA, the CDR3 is TGTGCCTGGAACACAGGGGGAGTCTACAATGAGCAGTTCTTC. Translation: CAWNTGGVYNEQFF.

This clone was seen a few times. CDR3 amino acids: CAIAGERGNNQPQHF. The CDR3 DNA reads as TGTGCCATAGCTGGTGAGAGAGGGAACAATCAGCCCCAGCATTTT. V and J are TRBV2 and TRBJ1-5, with D uncertain. The germline V and J ends were trimmed by 10 bases and 3 bases, with 19 bases remaining between them. The CDR3 sequence is 15 residues long. The germline gives CDR1 SNHLY, CDR2 FYNNEI.

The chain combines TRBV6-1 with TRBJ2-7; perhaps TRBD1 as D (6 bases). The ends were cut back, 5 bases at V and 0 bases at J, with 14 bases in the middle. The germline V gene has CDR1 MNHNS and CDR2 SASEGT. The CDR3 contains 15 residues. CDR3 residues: CASSQNGQISYEQYF. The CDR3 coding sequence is TGTGCCAGCAGTCAGAACGGACAGATCTCCTACGAGCAGTACTTC.

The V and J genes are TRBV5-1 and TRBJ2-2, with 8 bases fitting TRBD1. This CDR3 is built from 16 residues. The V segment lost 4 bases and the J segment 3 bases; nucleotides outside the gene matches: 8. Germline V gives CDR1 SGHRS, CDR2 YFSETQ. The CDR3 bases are TGCGCCAGCAGCGCCTGGACAGGGTCGGACACCGGGGAGCTGTTTTTT. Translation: CASSAWTGSDTGELFF.

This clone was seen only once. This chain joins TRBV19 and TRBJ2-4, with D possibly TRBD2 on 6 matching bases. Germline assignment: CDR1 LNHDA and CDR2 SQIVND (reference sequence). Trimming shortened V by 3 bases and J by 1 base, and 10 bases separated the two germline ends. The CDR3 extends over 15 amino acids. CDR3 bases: TGTGCCAGTAGTATGGGCGGGGAGGCCAAAAACATTCAGTACTTC. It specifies CASSMGGEAKNIQYF.

CDR3 amino acids: CASSQQQESGEQYF. As DNA, the CDR3 is TGTGCCAGCTCACAACAACAGGAGAGTGGCGAGCAGTACTTC. V usage is TRBV18 and J usage is TRBJ2-7, with D possibly being TRBD1 (5 bases). The CDR3 is 14 amino acids. Germline V gene sequence: CDR1 KGHSH, CDR2 LQKENI. V was trimmed by 4 bases and J by 6 bases, leaving 16 bases between them.

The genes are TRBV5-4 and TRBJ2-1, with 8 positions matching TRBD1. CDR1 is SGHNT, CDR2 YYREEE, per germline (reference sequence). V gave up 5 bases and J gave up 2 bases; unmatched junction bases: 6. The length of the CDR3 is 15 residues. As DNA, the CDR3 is TGTGCCAGCAGTCCCGGGACAGGAACCTACAATGAGCAGTTCTTC. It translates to CASSPGTGTYNEQFF.